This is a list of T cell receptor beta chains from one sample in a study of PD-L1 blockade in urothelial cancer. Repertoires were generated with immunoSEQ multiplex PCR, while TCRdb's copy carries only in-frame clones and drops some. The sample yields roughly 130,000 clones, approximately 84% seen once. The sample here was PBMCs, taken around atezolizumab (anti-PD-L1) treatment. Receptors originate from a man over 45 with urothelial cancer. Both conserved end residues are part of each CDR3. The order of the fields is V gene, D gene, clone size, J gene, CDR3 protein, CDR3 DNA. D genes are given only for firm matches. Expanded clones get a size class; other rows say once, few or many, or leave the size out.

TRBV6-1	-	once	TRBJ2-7	CASRDFSGYEQYF	TGTGCCAGCAGGGACTTTAGCGGCTACGAGCAGTACTTC
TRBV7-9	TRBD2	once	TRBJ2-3	CACAAWGSGTEDTQYF	TGTGCCTGCGCGGCGTGGGGGAGCGGGACGGAAGATACGCAGTATTTT
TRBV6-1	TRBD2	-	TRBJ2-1	CASSPRTSGRDEQFF	TGTGCCAGCAGTCCCAGGACTAGCGGGAGGGATGAGCAGTTCTTC
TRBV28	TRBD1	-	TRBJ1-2	CASSPAGQINYGYTF	TGTGCCAGCAGTCCCGCGGGACAGATAAACTATGGCTACACCTTC
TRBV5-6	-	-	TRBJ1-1	CASSLVGGPNTEAFF	TGTGCCAGCAGCTTGGTTGGGGGCCCGAACACTGAAGCTTTCTTT
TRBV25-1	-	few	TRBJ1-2	CASSVNAYYGYTF	TGTGCCAGCAGTGTGAACGCGTACTATGGCTACACCTTC
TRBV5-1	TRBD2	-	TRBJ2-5	CASFPGQKGGETQYF	TGCGCCAGCTTCCCGGGGCAAAAGGGAGGGGAGACCCAGTACTTC
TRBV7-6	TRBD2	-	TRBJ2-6	CASSPTSGSGANVLTF	TGTGCCAGCAGCCCGACTAGCGGTTCTGGGGCCAACGTCCTGACTTTC
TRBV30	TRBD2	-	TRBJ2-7	CAWSVGLAGVEQYF	TGTGCCTGGAGTGTAGGGTTAGCGGGAGTCGAGCAGTACTTC
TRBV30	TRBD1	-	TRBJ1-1	CAWSFGVSGRGAFF	TGTGCCTGGAGTTTCGGCGTTAGCGGCAGGGGGGCTTTCTTT
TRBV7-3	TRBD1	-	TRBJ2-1	CASSPQGATSYNEQFF	TGTGCCAGCAGCCCGCAGGGGGCCACCTCCTACAATGAGCAGTTCTTC
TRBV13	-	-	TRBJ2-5	CASSPRRILQETQYF	TGTGCCAGCAGCCCCCGGCGGATCCTACAAGAGACCCAGTACTTC
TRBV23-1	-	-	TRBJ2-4	CASSPQFLIAKNIQYF	TGCGCCAGCAGTCCGCAGTTTCTCATAGCCAAAAACATTCAGTACTTC
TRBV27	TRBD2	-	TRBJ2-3	CAAGREGGTDTQYF	TGTGCCGCGGGACGGGAGGGTGGCACAGATACGCAGTATTTT
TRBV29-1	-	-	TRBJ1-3	CSVVPPDSGNTIYF	TGCAGCGTTGTCCCCCCGGACAGTGGAAACACCATATATTTT
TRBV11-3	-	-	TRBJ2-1	CASSLSIDEQFF	TGTGCCAGCAGCTTAAGTATAGATGAGCAGTTCTTC
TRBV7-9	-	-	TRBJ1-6	CASSLDPSYNSPLHF	TGTGCCAGCAGCTTAGATCCGTCCTATAATTCACCCCTCCACTTT
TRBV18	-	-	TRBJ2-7	CASSPPGLHEQYF	TGTGCCAGCTCACCACCGGGACTTCACGAGCAGTACTTC
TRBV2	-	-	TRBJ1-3	CASRRNSGNTIYF	TGTGCCAGCAGGCGGAACTCTGGAAACACCATATATTTT
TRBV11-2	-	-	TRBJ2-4	CASSPSVDIQYF	TGTGCCAGCAGCCCATCAGTCGATATTCAGTACTTC
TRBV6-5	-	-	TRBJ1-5	CASSYPGEGQPQHF	TGTGCCAGCAGTTACCCAGGGGAAGGCCAGCCCCAGCATTTT
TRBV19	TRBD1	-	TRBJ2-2	CASSTTGEINTGELFF	TGTGCCAGTAGTACCACAGGGGAAATAAACACCGGGGAGCTGTTTTTT
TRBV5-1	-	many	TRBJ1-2	CASSLREANYGYTF	TGCGCCAGCAGCTTAAGGGAGGCTAACTATGGCTACACCTTC